The 16 T cell receptor beta chains reported below all come from one sample, sequenced in a study of response to subunit inactivated influenza vaccine. TCRdb reprocessed the RT-PCR reads with MiXCR, giving one entry per CDR3 protein. Among some 480,000 distinct CDR3 sequences listed, approximately 11% were seen once. The material sequenced was PBMCs from blood, taken about 6 weeks after vaccination. These receptors were taken from a man in his fifties or sixties who received an inactivated influenza vaccine.

The chain uses TRBV29-1 and TRBJ1-2; D ambiguous. This CDR3 has 14 amino acids. The germline V and J ends were trimmed by 6 bases and 0 bases, with 14 bases remaining between them. The germline gives CDR1 SQVTM, CDR2 ANQGSEA. The CDR3 sequence: CSVPQTDSNYGYTF. CDR3 coding DNA: TGCAGCGTGCCTCAGACCGACTCTAACTATGGCTACACCTTC.

The genes are TRBV11-2 and TRBJ2-1; possibly TRBD1 for D (6 bases). The CDR3 spans 15 residues. The V gene lost 1 base and the J gene lost 5 bases, with 12 bases spanning the gap. Germline V lookup: CDR1 SGHAT, CDR2 FQNNGV. The CDR3 sequence is CASSLGAQGHNEQFF. As DNA, the CDR3 is TGTGCCAGCAGCTTAGGCGCGCAGGGGCACAATGAGCAGTTCTTC.

The rearrangement joins TRBV29-1 to TRBJ2-1; 13 nucleotides align to TRBD2. Germline V lookup: CDR1 SQVTM, CDR2 ANQGSEA. This CDR3 has 14 residues. With V trimmed by 7 bases and J by 3 bases, 3 bases remained unmatched. The CDR3 sequence is CSAWTSGGYNEQFF. The CDR3 DNA reads as TGCAGCGCCTGGACTAGCGGGGGCTACAATGAGCAGTTCTTC.

Only a few counts were recorded for this clonotype. V is TRBV9 and J is TRBJ1-1; possibly TRBD1 for D (5 bases). Germline V gene data show CDR1 as SGDLS and CDR2 as YYNGEE. Trimming removed 2 bases at V and 4 bases at J, with 12 bases between. The CDR3 runs to 14 residues. The CDR3 DNA is TGTGCCAGCAGCGTGGGGGGGGACTCCACTGAAGCTTTCTTT. Protein product: CASSVGGDSTEAFF.

This clonotype appeared many times. The V and J genes are TRBV5-1 and TRBJ2-7; TRBD1 agrees at 9 bases. Germline V gene data show CDR1 as SGHRS and CDR2 as YFSETQ. The CDR3 has 13 amino acids. The ends lost 5 bases at V and 10 bases at J; junction bases unmatched: 10. The CDR3 here is CASRSPGQGNQYF. The CDR3 DNA follows: TGCGCCAGCAGAAGTCCGGGACAGGGAAATCAGTACTTC.

The rearrangement joins TRBV20-1 to TRBJ2-7; 9 positions agree with TRBD2. In germline, CDR1 is DFQATT, CDR2 SNEGSKA (reference sequence). This CDR3 is built from 15 residues. Unmatched junction bases numbered 8, after V lost 1 base and J lost 4 bases. The CDR3 sequence: CSARGGRANEYEQYF. CDR3 coding DNA: TGCAGTGCTAGAGGCGGGAGGGCGAATGAATACGAGCAGTACTTC.

This clonotype has a handful of counts. The chain employs TRBV28 and TRBJ1-4; 8 nucleotides line up with TRBD1. V shed 6 bases, J shed 8 bases, and the junction held 2 bases outside the gene matches. CDR1 MDHEN and CDR2 SYDVKM come from the germline V gene. CDR3 length: 12 residues. The CDR3 region is CASRDRAEKLFF. CDR3 nucleotide sequence: TGTGCCAGCAGGGACAGGGCAGAAAAACTGTTTTTT.

The chain uses TRBV3-1 and TRBJ2-3, with 7 bases lining up with TRBD2. This CDR3 spans 17 amino acids. CDR1 is LGHDT and CDR2 is YNNKEL in the germline V gene (reference sequence). With V trimmed by 0 bases and J by 6 bases, 12 bases remained unmatched. CDR3 amino acids: CASSQDERDPAWDTQYF. In DNA form, the CDR3 reads TGTGCCAGCAGCCAAGATGAGCGGGACCCCGCGTGGGATACGCAGTATTTT.

The table lists this clonotype with a few counts. The chain links TRBV7-6 to TRBJ2-5; D may be TRBD1 (6 bases). Germline CDR1 SGHVS, CDR2 FNYEAQ. Trimming stripped 6 bases from V and 5 bases from J, with 22 bases between. The CDR3 extends over 16 amino acids. The CDR3 sequence: CASRLSGGPVRETQYF. DNA of the CDR3: TGTGCCAGCAGGCTTAGTGGGGGCCCAGTACGGGAGACCCAGTACTTC. The full variable domain, its missing parts supplied by reference TRBV7-6 and TRBJ2-5, is GAGVSQSPRYKVTKRGQDVALRCDPISGHVSLYWYRQALGQGPEFLTYFNYEAQQDKSGLPNDRFSAERPEGSISTLTIQRTEQRDSAMYRCASRLSGGPVRETQYFGPGTRLLVL.

This clonotype turned up a few times. The chain is built from TRBV12-3 or TRBV12-4 and TRBJ1-2; the D is unclear. The CDR3 consists of 15 residues. V dropped 5 bases and J dropped 8 bases, with 21 bases sitting between them. The CDR3 DNA reads TGTGCCAGCAGTCCCCGCCTTGGCCCCCAGTACGGCTACACCTTC. Translating it yields CASSPRLGPQYGYTF.

The genes are TRBV20-1 and TRBJ2-7; either TRBD1 or TRBD2 may fit D (5 bases each). Germline V CDR1 and CDR2: DFQATT, SNEGSKA (reference sequence). CDR3 size: 11 residues. CDR3 nucleotides: TGCAGCGGGACCCCTACCTACGAGCAGTACTTC. This gives the protein CSGTPTYEQYF.

This rearrangement joins TRBV15 to TRBJ2-5; 9 bases map to TRBD1. The CDR3 totals 15 residues. V shed 3 bases and J 5 bases; nucleotides not matched to a gene: 7. Germline V gene sequence: CDR1 LNHNV, CDR2 YYDKDF (reference sequence). Here the CDR3 reads CATSSEGQGTETQYF. CDR3 in DNA: TGTGCCACCAGCAGTGAGGGACAGGGTACCGAGACCCAGTACTTC.

There are a few counts of this clonotype. The genes are TRBV20-1 and TRBJ2-3; D possibly corresponds to TRBD2 (5 bases). The CDR3 totals 12 residues. The ends were cut back, 7 bases at V and 6 bases at J, with 14 bases in the middle. CDR1 and CDR2 (germline): DFQATT, SNEGSKA (reference sequence). The CDR3 coding sequence is TGCAGTGGTGGTGGAGGTGGGGATACGCAGTATTTT. Translating it yields CSGGGGGDTQYF.

This clonotype occurred many times. The chain couples TRBV5-1 to TRBJ2-4; 8 bases match TRBD1. CDR1 and CDR2 from the germline V gene are SGHRS and YFSETQ. Trimming at V came to 0 bases and at J to 2 bases, leaving 4 bases not matched to a gene. This CDR3 comprises 16 residues. For the CDR3, the DNA is TGCGCCAGCAGCTTGGCCACAGGGGGACCCAAAAACATTCAGTACTTC. Protein product: CASSLATGGPKNIQYF. Full variable domain (remainder filled in from reference TRBV5-1 and TRBJ2-4): KAGVTQTPRYLIKTRGQQVTLSCSPISGHRSVSWYQQTPGQGLQFLFEYFSETQRNKGNFPGRFSGRQFSNSRSEMNVSTLELGDSALYLCASSLATGGPKNIQYFGAGTRLSVL.

This clonotype was counted between two and nine times. J is TRBJ2-1 and V is TRBV12-3 or TRBV12-4; D may be TRBD1 or TRBD2 (5 bases each). V lost 6 bases and J lost 3, with 15 bases in between. The CDR3 has 15 amino acids. The CDR3 region is CASSLRDAGYNEQFF. The DNA for the CDR3 is TGTGCCAGCAGCCTCCGGGACGCCGGCTACAATGAGCAGTTCTTC.

This clonotype was seen a handful of times. V gene TRBV6-1 combines with J gene TRBJ2-7, with D possibly being TRBD2 (6 bases). From germline, CDR1 is MNHNS and CDR2 SASEGT. The V end lost 6 bases, the J end lost 3 bases, and 15 bases lay between the germline ends. CDR3 length: 14 residues. CDR3 in DNA: TGTGCCAGCAGCCAACAGGAGGGGAGCTACGAGCAGTACTTC. It is translated as CASSQQEGSYEQYF.